What follows are 17 T cell receptor beta chains derived from one specimen sequenced in a study of blood T cell repertoires in COVID-19 (TCRdb year 2020). Library preparation used the immunoSEQ multiplex PCR assay. This is the immuneACCESS table as TCRdb keeps it, with only in-frame sequences that have V and J called. A part of the clones is gone; compared with another copy, unresolved V genes explain less than half, and the rest is unexplained. Counted in this sample were under 250,000 clones; around 84% of them appeared once. Over 2.5% of the sample is taken by the ten largest. Sequencing was done on a sample of peripheral blood. These receptor sequences come from a man aged 50 or older who had recovered from COVID-19.

The chain is built from TRBV19 and TRBJ2-1; 8 nucleotides agree with TRBD1. Germline V lookup: CDR1 LNHDA, CDR2 SQIVND (reference sequence). This CDR3 region has 13 residues. J gave up 4 bases and V 6 bases, and 2 bases lay outside the gene matches. The CDR3 is CASRDRDYNEQFF. The CDR3 DNA follows: TGTGCCAGTAGGGACAGGGATTACAATGAGCAGTTCTTC.

The V and J genes are TRBV19 and TRBJ2-7, with 8 bases matching TRBD1. Germline CDR1 reads LNHDA; CDR2 reads SQIVND (reference sequence). J lost 0 bases, V lost 5 bases, and 9 bases had no gene match. CDR3 length: 16 amino acids. Here the CDR3 reads CASSAGTGRDSYEQYF. Written as DNA, the CDR3 is TGTGCCAGTAGTGCCGGGACAGGCCGTGACTCCTACGAGCAGTACTTC.

The CDR3 bases are TGTGCCAGCAGCTTAATTGGTCTAGCGGGAAGGACCGGGGAGCTGTTTTTT. The encoded protein is CASSLIGLAGRTGELFF. This rearrangement joins TRBV7-9 to TRBJ2-2, with 9 bases matching TRBD2. Germline V gives CDR1 SEHNR, CDR2 FQNEAQ (reference sequence). V shed 2 bases and J 5 bases; nucleotides not matched to a gene: 9. The CDR3 loop spans 17 amino acids.

V and J are TRBV27 and TRBJ1-2; 9 bases fit TRBD1. The CDR3 loop spans 16 amino acids. From germline, CDR1 is MNHEY and CDR2 SMNVEV (reference sequence). J lost 2 bases, V lost 2 bases, and 6 bases had no gene match. CDR3 region: CASSLGPGTGNYGYTF. The CDR3 nucleotides are TGTGCCAGCAGTTTAGGTCCCGGGACAGGGAACTATGGCTACACCTTC.

The rearrangement joins TRBV7-2 to TRBJ2-2, with TRBD1 matching over 9 bases. Per germline, CDR1 SGHTA and CDR2 FQGNSA. V lost 6 bases and J lost 3; bases outside the gene matches: 5. The CDR3 runs 15 residues. The CDR3 is CASRFGDRDTGELFF. CDR3 nucleotides: TGTGCCAGCAGGTTTGGGGACAGGGACACCGGGGAGCTGTTTTTT. Full variable domain (remainder filled in from reference TRBV7-2 and TRBJ2-2): GAGVSQSPSNKVTEKGKDVELRCDPISGHTALYWYRQSLGQGLEFLIYFQGNSAPDKSGLPSDRFSAERTGGSVSTLTIQRTQQEDSAVYLCASRFGDRDTGELFFGEGSRLTVL.

The V and J genes are TRBV19 and TRBJ2-1; 7 bases are a match to TRBD2. Looked up from germline, CDR1 is LNHDA and CDR2 is SQIVND (reference sequence). After removal of 6 bases from V and 12 bases from J, the junction contained 11 bases not matched to a gene. The CDR3 runs 13 residues. CDR3 sequence: CASSATSVARQFF. CDR3 nucleotide sequence: TGTGCCAGTAGCGCCACTAGCGTCGCACGGCAGTTCTTC.

The chain carries TRBV7-2 and TRBJ2-1, with 10 bases lining up with TRBD2. The V gene's germline CDR1 is SGHTA and CDR2 FQGNSA. The V and J ends lost 6 bases and 6 bases, in that order; junction bases with no gene match: 11. The CDR3 contains 16 residues. In nucleotides, the CDR3 is TGTGCCAGCAGGATAGCGGGAGGCTTCGGTTTCAATGAGCAGTTCTTC. Translating gives CASRIAGGFGFNEQFF.

CDR3 sequence reads: CASSHRQGPSGNTIYF. DNA for the CDR3: TGTGCCAGCAGCCATCGACAGGGGCCCTCTGGAAACACCATATATTTT. The chain is built from TRBV5-4 and TRBJ1-3, with TRBD1 matching over 8 bases. The CDR3 loop spans 16 amino acids. CDR1 is SGHNT and CDR2 is YYREEE in the germline V gene (reference sequence). V gave up 4 bases and J gave up 0 bases; unmatched junction bases: 6.

The V and J genes are TRBV9 and TRBJ2-3, with a tentative D call TRBD2 (6 bases). CDR1 is SGDLS, CDR2 YYNGEE, per germline. The CDR3 covers 12 residues. Between the trimmed V and J ends, which lost 0 bases and 14 bases, there was a span of 13 bases. CDR3 sequence (DNA): TGTGCCAGCAGCGTAGCTTGGAGGGAGCCGTATTTT. Translating it yields CASSVAWREPYF.

The chain joins TRBV28 to TRBJ2-7; TRBD2 matches at 14 bases. Trimming cost V 10 bases and J 6 bases; bases outside gene matches: 11. Germline V gene sequence: CDR1 MDHEN, CDR2 SYDVKM. This CDR3 has 15 amino acids. The CDR3 sequence is CATPGLAGDWCEQYF. In DNA, the CDR3 is TGTGCCACCCCGGGACTAGCGGGAGACTGGTGCGAGCAGTACTTC.

The chain carries TRBV28 and TRBJ2-7; 14 positions match TRBD2. Germline-derived CDR1 and CDR2 are MDHEN and SYDVKM. The length of the CDR3 is 15 residues. V trimming: 5 bases; J trimming: 5 bases; junction bases outside the gene matches: 5. The CDR3 is CASSPRTSGRNEQYF. DNA for the CDR3: TGTGCCAGCAGTCCTAGGACTAGCGGGAGGAACGAGCAGTACTTC.

This chain joins TRBV12-3 or TRBV12-4 and TRBJ1-2; perhaps TRBD1 as D (5 bases). There are 13 residues in the CDR3. The V gene lost 8 bases and the J gene lost 6 bases, with 16 bases spanning the gap. The CDR3 reads CASHYTSGNGYTF. CDR3 sequence (DNA): TGTGCCAGCCACTATACCTCAGGGAATGGCTACACCTTC.

The chain links TRBV19 to TRBJ1-4, with TRBD1 matching 8 bases. Trimming took 6 bases from V and 8 from J; bases not matched to a gene: 14. The CDR3 consists of 16 residues. Per the germline V gene, CDR1 is LNHDA and CDR2 is SQIVND (reference sequence). The CDR3 region is CASRMVQGVMAEKLFF. The CDR3 nucleotides read TGTGCCAGTAGAATGGTACAGGGGGTTATGGCGGAAAAACTGTTTTTT.

The rearrangement links TRBV28 to TRBJ1-2, with TRBD1 matching over 10 bases. The CDR3 is 14 residues long. After removal of 8 bases from V and 2 bases from J, the junction contained 5 bases not matched to a gene. Germline values: CDR1 MDHEN, CDR2 SYDVKM. The CDR3, as DNA: TGTGCCAGCTCCCGGGACAGGGGAAACTATGGCTACACCTTC. Protein product: CASSRDRGNYGYTF.

The chain carries TRBV13 and TRBJ2-7, with 7 bases matching TRBD1. In germline, CDR1 is PRHDT, CDR2 FYEKMQ (reference sequence). CDR3 length: 14 residues. The V segment lost 3 bases and the J segment 4 bases; nucleotides outside the gene matches: 6. CDR3 amino acids: CASSLKGAGYEQYF. CDR3 DNA sequence: TGTGCCAGCAGCTTGAAGGGGGCCGGGTACGAGCAGTACTTC.

The chain combines TRBV18 with TRBJ1-1; 7 nucleotides align to TRBD1. V shed 6 bases, J shed 0 bases, and the junction held 4 bases outside the gene matches. The CDR3 extends over 14 amino acids. Germline V gene lookup returns CDR1 KGHSH and CDR2 LQKENI. CDR3: CASSRDRLNTEAFF. CDR3 DNA: TGTGCCAGCTCCCGGGACAGATTGAACACTGAAGCTTTCTTT.

The V gene is TRBV5-1, the J gene TRBJ2-1; 11 positions match TRBD2. V was clipped by 6 bases and J by 8 bases; unmatched bases: 7. Per germline, CDR1 SGHRS and CDR2 YFSETQ. The CDR3 has 14 residues. This CDR3 is CASTTSGNGDEQFF. CDR3 sequence (DNA): TGCGCCAGCACGACTAGCGGGAATGGGGATGAGCAGTTCTTC.